These 32 T cell receptor beta chains originate from one sample sequenced in a study of blood T cell repertoires in COVID-19. The method was immunoSEQ multiplex PCR; TCRdb's version includes in-frame clones alone and lacks a portion of them. The top ten clones hold 5.5% of a sample with some 200,000 clones, roughly 80% of them seen once. The sequencing sample was made of peripheral blood. These receptor sequences come from a woman aged 70-85 years with acute or convalescent COVID-19.

The chain joins TRBV19 to TRBJ1-2; maybe TRBD1 (5 bases). This CDR3 comprises 16 residues. Germline V gene lookup returns CDR1 LNHDA and CDR2 SQIVND (reference sequence). V dropped 3 bases and J dropped 4 bases, with 18 bases sitting between them. The CDR3 DNA sequence: TGTGCCAGTAGTATCCAGGGCGACGTACGTGTCTATGGCTACACCTTC. The encoded protein is CASSIQGDVRVYGYTF.

The rearrangement uses TRBV5-4 and TRBJ2-6, with D tentatively TRBD1 (5 bases). V was pared by 2 bases and J by 3 bases, with 9 bases between. Germline V gene lookup returns CDR1 SGHNT and CDR2 YYREEE (reference sequence). The CDR3 totals 15 residues. The CDR3 region is CASSLRGFGANVLTF. CDR3 bases: TGTGCCAGCAGCTTAAGGGGTTTTGGGGCCAACGTCCTGACTTTC.

This clone has more than one count but fewer than ten. The chain joins TRBV28 to TRBJ1-1; D uncertain. V lost 4 bases to trimming and J lost 1 base, with 10 bases between them. The CDR3 loop spans 14 amino acids. Germline V lookup: CDR1 MDHEN, CDR2 SYDVKM. This CDR3 is CASSSGRGNTEAFF. In DNA form, the CDR3 reads TGTGCCAGCAGTTCTGGACGGGGGAACACTGAAGCTTTCTTT.

The V call is TRBV7-6, the J call TRBJ2-6; D possibly corresponds to TRBD2 (6 bases). The CDR3 extends over 18 amino acids. Trimming cost V 1 base and J 0 bases, with 13 bases left between them. Per the germline V gene, CDR1 is SGHVS and CDR2 is FNYEAQ. CDR3 sequence reads: CASSLDGEASSGANVLTF. Written as DNA, the CDR3 is TGTGCCAGCAGCTTAGATGGGGAGGCAAGCTCTGGGGCCAACGTCCTGACTTTC.

This clone appeared a single time. The chain recombines TRBV10-2 with TRBJ2-1; TRBD2 agrees at 16 bases. CDR3 length: 16 residues. In germline, CDR1 is WSHSY, CDR2 SAAADI. V lost 3 bases and J lost 8; bases outside the gene matches: 4. CDR3 in amino acids: CASSDPGLAGGDEQFF. The CDR3 nucleotides read TGCGCCAGCAGTGACCCGGGACTAGCGGGAGGGGATGAGCAGTTCTTC.

V usage is TRBV29-1 and J usage is TRBJ2-7, with D maybe TRBD1 (8 bases). The CDR3 length is 12 residues. V was clipped by 6 bases and J by 6 bases, with 15 bases between them. CDR1 is SQVTM, CDR2 ANQGSEA, per germline. Here the CDR3 reads CSVGQGGPEQYF. For the CDR3, the DNA is TGCAGCGTCGGACAGGGAGGGCCCGAGCAGTACTTC.

The V and J genes are TRBV21-1 and TRBJ1-6; the table assigns TRBD1, which was not confirmed against the DNA. TRBV21-1 is reported as a pseudogene. CDR3 length: 20 amino acids. In nucleotides, the CDR3 is TGTGCCAGCAGCAAAGTCCCGGCGGGACAGGGGGCAGGAGGGGCCTCACCCCTCCACTTT. Residues: CASSKVPAGQGAGGASPLHF.

The rearrangement links TRBV20-1 to TRBJ2-3; 12 bases match TRBD2. There are 16 residues in the CDR3. The trim removed 3 bases at V and 0 bases at J, leaving 4 bases unmatched. Germline lookup yields CDR1 DFQATT and CDR2 SNEGSKA (reference sequence). CDR3 loop: CSASRTSGTSTDTQYF. Here the CDR3 DNA reads TGCAGTGCTAGTAGGACTAGCGGGACTAGCACAGATACGCAGTATTTT.

The chain is built from TRBV28 and TRBJ2-1; 11 bases are shared with TRBD2. Trimming removed 1 base from V and 10 bases from J; junction bases left unmatched: 6. The CDR3 is made up of 15 amino acids. CDR1 is MDHEN, CDR2 SYDVKM, per germline. This chain's CDR3 is CASSLFRLAGREQFF. In DNA, the CDR3 is TGTGCCAGCAGTTTATTCCGACTAGCGGGAAGGGAGCAGTTCTTC.

The chain is built from TRBV2 and TRBJ2-3, with TRBD1 matching 12 bases. V trimming: 6 bases; J trimming: 1 base; junction bases outside the gene matches: 5. CDR3 length: 16 residues. The germline V gene encodes CDR1 SNHLY and CDR2 FYNNEI. In nucleotides, the CDR3 is TGTGCCAGCAGGTCCGGGACAGGGGGCCGCACAGATACGCAGTATTTT. Its translation is CASRSGTGGRTDTQYF.

The rearrangement uses TRBV28 and TRBJ1-5, with no clear D. This CDR3 comprises 13 residues. In germline, CDR1 is MDHEN, CDR2 SYDVKM. V lost 2 bases and J lost 4, with 6 bases in between. CDR3 loop: CASSLPGNQPQHF. CDR3 coding DNA: TGTGCCAGCAGTTTACCGGGGAATCAGCCCCAGCATTTT.

The chain has TRBV7-6 and TRBJ1-1; 9 bases agree with TRBD1. Germline loops: CDR1 SGHVS, CDR2 FNYEAQ. V was clipped by 2 bases and J by 1 base; unmatched bases: 14. The CDR3 sequence is 19 residues long. The CDR3 DNA follows: TGTGCCAGCAGCTTAAGGGGAGCCGGGACAGGGAGTCCGAACACTGAAGCTTTCTTT. It specifies CASSLRGAGTGSPNTEAFF. Supplemented by reference TRBV7-6 and TRBJ1-1, the full variable domain reads GAGVSQSPRYKVTKRGQDVALRCDPISGHVSLYWYRQALGQGPEFLTYFNYEAQQDKSGLPNDRFSAERPEGSISTLTIQRTEQRDSAMYRCASSLRGAGTGSPNTEAFFGQGTRLTVV.

The chain carries TRBV7-9 and TRBJ2-5; perhaps TRBD2 as D (6 bases). Trimming took off 6 bases at V and 5 bases at J, with 16 bases between the two ends. The CDR3 sequence is 14 residues long. Germline V lookup: CDR1 SEHNR, CDR2 FQNEAQ (reference sequence). Here the CDR3 DNA reads TGTGCCAGCAGTATAGGTGCGGGAACGGAGACCCAGTACTTC. Translation: CASSIGAGTETQYF.

The rearrangement uses TRBV18 and TRBJ1-1; 9 bases align to TRBD1. The CDR3 sequence is 13 residues long. The germline gives CDR1 KGHSH, CDR2 LQKENI. Losses at the gene ends were 6 bases for V and 4 bases for J; bases not matched to a gene: 3. The CDR3 sequence is CASSDRGATEAFF. CDR3 DNA sequence: TGTGCCAGCTCGGACAGGGGAGCCACTGAAGCTTTCTTT.

The J gene is TRBJ1-4, the V gene TRBV5-1, with 7 bases lining up with TRBD1. Germline CDR1 SGHRS, CDR2 YFSETQ. This CDR3 is built from 15 residues. With 4 bases clipped from V and 0 bases from J, the junction kept 3 bases outside the gene matches. The CDR3 reads CASSPTGSTNEKLFF. The DNA of the CDR3 is TGCGCCAGCAGCCCGACAGGGTCAACTAATGAAAAACTGTTTTTT.

This clone was observed a handful of times. The chain carries TRBV28 and TRBJ1-5; TRBD1 might be the D (6 bases). Trimming stripped 2 bases from V and 5 bases from J, with 10 bases between. The V gene's germline CDR1 is MDHEN and CDR2 SYDVKM. This CDR3 comprises 14 residues. The CDR3 nucleotides are TGTGCCAGCAGTTTAGGACAGAGTCATCAGCCCCAGCATTTT. Residues: CASSLGQSHQPQHF.

The chain is built from TRBV18 and TRBJ2-1; 7 positions match TRBD1. Unmatched junction bases numbered 5, after V lost 6 bases and J lost 0 bases. CDR1 and CDR2 from the germline V gene are KGHSH and LQKENI. This CDR3 is 15 amino acids long. The CDR3 region has the DNA TGTGCCAGCTCCTCTGACAGGGACTCCTACAATGAGCAGTTCTTC. Translating it yields CASSSDRDSYNEQFF.

This clone was seen a handful of times. The gene calls are TRBV11-2 and TRBJ1-1, with a tentative D call TRBD1 (5 bases). V was cut by 5 bases and J by 5 bases, with 12 bases left in between. This CDR3 spans 13 amino acids. Germline CDR1 and CDR2: SGHAT and FQNNGV. Here the CDR3 reads CASSTDRRTEAFF. In DNA, the CDR3 is TGTGCCAGCAGCACAGACAGAAGGACTGAAGCTTTCTTT.

The V gene is TRBV5-6, the J gene TRBJ2-5; 8 nucleotides match TRBD1. Germline trimming cut 4 bases from V and 5 bases from J; bases unmatched to any gene: 7. The CDR3 spans 14 residues. CDR1 and CDR2 from the germline V gene are SGHDT and YYEEEE. The CDR3 loop is CASSHQGARETQYF. DNA for the CDR3: TGTGCCAGCAGCCACCAGGGGGCGCGGGAGACCCAGTACTTC.

The rearrangement uses TRBV5-1 and TRBJ2-7; 10 bases align to TRBD1. This CDR3 has 15 residues. Germline V gene data show CDR1 as SGHRS and CDR2 as YFSETQ. Germline trimming cut 6 bases from V and 1 base from J; bases unmatched to any gene: 7. The CDR3 sequence is CASTFGGQGSYEQYF. CDR3 bases: TGCGCCAGCACCTTTGGGGGACAGGGGTCCTACGAGCAGTACTTC. The full variable domain, in which reference TRBV5-1 and TRBJ2-7 provide the parts outside the CDR3, is KAGVTQTPRYLIKTRGQQVTLSCSPISGHRSVSWYQQTPGQGLQFLFEYFSETQRNKGNFPGRFSGRQFSNSRSEMNVSTLELGDSALYLCASTFGGQGSYEQYFGPGTRLTVT.

CDR3 region: CASSVVAGGSLSLDTGELFF. CDR3 nucleotide sequence: TGTGCCAGCAGCGTAGTGGCAGGGGGATCTCTTTCCCTTGACACCGGGGAGCTGTTTTTT. The chain uses TRBV9 and TRBJ2-2; 7 bases match TRBD1. The V and J ends lost 0 bases and 3 bases, in that order; junction bases with no gene match: 17. CDR3 length equals 20 residues. Germline V gene lookup returns CDR1 SGDLS and CDR2 YYNGEE.

Regarding this clone: Other DNA sequences in the same sample also yield this CDR3. For the CDR3, the DNA is TGTGCCAGCAGTCCCCGACAGGGGGTCGGTCAGCCCCAGCATTTT. Translation gives CASSPRQGVGQPQHF. The chain is built from TRBV27 and TRBJ1-5, with 9 bases aligning to TRBD1. J was trimmed by 6 bases and V by 5 bases; bases with no gene match: 8. CDR1 is MNHEY, CDR2 SMNVEV, per germline (reference sequence). The CDR3 has 15 amino acids.

The J gene is TRBJ1-2, the V gene TRBV18; the match to TRBD1 covers 7 bases. This CDR3 contains 12 residues. The V gene's germline CDR1 is KGHSH and CDR2 LQKENI. Trimming cost V 4 bases and J 8 bases; bases outside gene matches: 4. CDR3 sequence (DNA): TGTGCCAGCTCACTAGACAGGGACGGCTACACCTTC. Translating gives CASSLDRDGYTF. The entire variable domain, with the rest obtained from reference TRBV18 and TRBJ1-2, is as follows: NAGVMQNPRHLVRRRGQEARLRCSPMKGHSHVYWYRQLPEEGLKFMVYLQKENIIDESGMPKERFSAEFPKEGPSILRIQQVVRGDSAAYFCASSLDRDGYTFGSGTRLTVV.

Remarks on this clone: In the same sample, other DNA sequences code for this CDR3. The chain carries TRBV24-1 and TRBJ2-7; no clear D gene. Germline V gives CDR1 KGHDR, CDR2 SFDVKD. The CDR3 has 13 residues. V shed 6 bases and J shed 1 base, with 9 bases lying between them. The CDR3 reads CATSRGRSYEQYF. The CDR3 bases are TGTGCCACCAGTCGCGGCCGATCCTACGAGCAGTACTTC.

CDR3 nucleotide sequence: TGTGCCAGCAGCTTCCGACACTCCCGAACGCCCCTCCACTTT. Translation gives CASSFRHSRTPLHF. The gene calls are TRBV5-6 and TRBJ1-6; no definite D call. The CDR3 is 14 amino acids. Germline-derived CDR1 and CDR2 are SGHDT and YYEEEE. The V and J ends lost 2 bases and 13 bases respectively, with 16 bases between them.

The chain recombines TRBV6-6 with TRBJ2-5; TRBD2 matches at 10 bases. This CDR3 has 17 residues. From germline, CDR1 is MNHNY and CDR2 SVGAGI (reference sequence). Unmatched junction bases numbered 14, after V lost 5 bases and J lost 5 bases. The CDR3 spells CASSPLGAGGPGETQYF. The DNA for the CDR3 is TGTGCCAGCAGTCCCCTGGGAGCGGGAGGGCCAGGGGAGACCCAGTACTTC.

This clone was counted between two and nine times. This chain joins TRBV3-1 (or the pseudogene TRBV3-2) and TRBJ2-2; 13 bases are a match to TRBD2. Germline V lookup: CDR1 LGHDT, CDR2 YNNKEL (reference sequence). This CDR3 comprises 15 residues. Trimming took 5 bases from V and 8 from J; bases not matched to a gene: 5. DNA of the CDR3: TGTGCCAGCAGCTTCGGGACTAGCGGGATAGGGGAGCTGTTTTTT. This gives the protein CASSFGTSGIGELFF.

In this sample, this clone turned up once. One end of the junction does not line up with germline, which may come from a read error. The V call is TRBV6-5, the J call TRBJ2-7, with D possibly being TRBD2 (6 bases). The CDR3 extends over 14 amino acids. Germline-derived CDR1 and CDR2 are MNHEY and SVGAGI. For the CDR3, the DNA is TGTGCCACGGGACGTACTAGCCTCTCCTCCGAGCAGTACTTC. It is translated as CATGRTSLSSEQYF.

V usage is TRBV14 and J usage is TRBJ1-1; D is perhaps TRBD1 (5 bases). The V end was cut by 5 bases, the J end by 3 bases, with 10 bases between. This CDR3 comprises 13 residues. Germline CDR1 and CDR2: SGHDN and FVKESK. CDR3 in DNA: TGTGCCAGCAGCTCAGGGTTTGACACTGAAGCTTTCTTT. It encodes CASSSGFDTEAFF.

The genes are TRBV30 and TRBJ2-3; 7 nucleotides agree with TRBD2. Germline values: CDR1 GTSNPN, CDR2 SVGIG (reference sequence). The CDR3 is 14 amino acids. V was pared by 8 bases and J by 4 bases, with 12 bases of the junction left unmatched. CDR3 in amino acids: CAHGGFGGADTQYF. As DNA, the CDR3 is TGTGCCCACGGAGGATTTGGGGGGGCAGATACGCAGTATTTT.

The genes are TRBV11-2 and TRBJ2-7; D may be TRBD2 (6 bases). V was clipped by 0 bases and J by 1 base, with 13 bases between them. Germline CDR1 is SGHAT and CDR2 is FQNNGV. The CDR3 contains 16 residues. The chain's CDR3 is CASSLDFAGPSYEQYF. The CDR3 DNA reads as TGTGCCAGCAGCTTAGATTTCGCGGGACCTTCCTACGAGCAGTACTTC.

CDR3 sequence (DNA): TGTGCCTGGAGTGGAGAGGCCGGGGAGCTGTTTTTT. It yields the protein CAWSGEAGELFF. V and J are TRBV30 and TRBJ2-2; D ambiguous. The CDR3 is 12 amino acids. Trimming cost V 1 base and J 6 bases, with 6 bases left between them. CDR1 is GTSNPN and CDR2 is SVGIG in the germline V gene (reference sequence).